This TCR beta chain was observed in a study of regulatory T cells in long-lasting Graves disease. In the study overall: Persistent cases were those of Graves' disease that involved over 5 years of antithyroid drugs with positive TSH receptor antibodies.

Time point reported: persistent/refractory GD, antithyroid drugs over 5 years with positive TRAb. The authors made the TCR library using RNA they extracted from PBMCs. V was trimmed by 0 bases and J by 5 bases, leaving 13 bases between them. There are 15 residues in the CDR3. Germline values: CDR1 SGHTA, CDR2 FQGTGA. The TCR beta library used iRepertoire HTBI primers with Arm-PCR amplification of CDR3. TCRdb re-called the multiplex PCR reads with MiXCR, one entry per CDR3 protein. The table lists fewer than 450,000 distinct CDR3 sequences, about a quarter of them singletons. This chain joins TRBV7-3 and TRBJ2-5; unclear D gene. This TCR derives from a female donor with Graves disease. The specimen comprised peripheral blood mononuclear cells (PBMCs), sampled when the disease was refractory, from a patient treated with antithyroid drugs. CDR3: CASSLTAGSRETQYF. The CDR3 DNA sequence: TGTGCCAGCAGCTTAACTGCCGGCTCCCGGGAGACCCAGTACTTC.